This T cell receptor (beta chain) appears in the sequencing data of a study of blood T cell repertoires in COVID-19 (TCRdb year 2020). About the investigation overall: Samples covering the acute and convalescent phases of COVID-19 were provided by collaborators in the United States, Italy and Spain. The material from the prospective study consisted of cDNA or gDNA derived from T cells, B-cell-depleted T cells, or PBMCs. Deeply sampled blood TCRbeta repertoires from subjects exposed to, actively infected with, or recovered from COVID-19 were included in the dataset. The repertoires were released in a freely available public database intended as a resource for research on the immune response to SARS-CoV-2. The samples were drawn from the first 160 participants of the ongoing ImmuneRACE study and from 950 to 1,500 subjects provided by 6 global collaborators. Nearly every sample came with metadata listing a de-identified subject ID, COVID-19 status, age in years and sex. Where available, HLA class I and class II types were obtained from metadata supplied by the sample provider rather than from assay-based typing. What the study reported, not specific to this receptor: Clinical and demographic metadata were provided uncurated, with the amount varying by source and participant.

Notes on this clone: Which antigen it targets is not known. Base qualities are not at hand, and no much larger clone is one base apart.

From its cysteine to its phenylalanine, the CDR3 spans 13 amino acids. Here the CDR3 DNA is all that survives: 39 bases in frame from base 1. V lost 8 bases and J lost 2 bases; the stretch between them is 12 bases long. The germline V gene encodes CDR1 LNHDA and CDR2 SQIVND (reference sequence). Each collaborating institution followed its own protocols to collect whole blood in K2EDTA tubes. Collaborator samples were shipped for TCRbeta analysis as frozen whole blood, isolated PBMCs, or DNA extracted from either sample type. TCRbeta CDR3 regions were amplified from genomic DNA by means of the immunoSEQ Assay, a bias-controlled multiplex PCR. The study's own analysis went as follows. Within the assay, amplification of reference gene primers was used to estimate how many nucleated cells each sample contained. To quantify the absolute abundance of each unique TCRbeta CDR3 rearrangement, sequence reads were collapsed and filtered. For each sample, productive Simpson clonality was calculated as the square root of Simpson's diversity index over productive rearrangements. Entries here come from immuneACCESS through TCRdb and include only in-frame sequences with V and J called. Some clones fail to appear in such tables; in the studies checked, an unresolved V gene covers under half of the shortfall, and the cause of the remainder is unknown. D and trimming were read from the DNA, whereas the V and J calls and clone size are those reported in that table. Counted in this sample were about 69,000 clones; roughly three quarters of them appeared once. Clones ranked in the top ten supply 40% to 50% of the sample.

The specimen sequenced was peripheral blood. The sequence joins TRBV19 to TRBJ1-1; TRBD1 is possibly the D segment (6 matching bases). This clonotype originated in a human donor in a cohort sampled during active COVID-19. The sequence in DNA is TGTGCCAGTTTACAGGGTCCTAACACTGAAGCTTTCTTT. The translation is CASLQGPNTEAFF. Joined to the reference TRBV19 and TRBJ1-1 proteins, this CDR3 gives the full variable domain: DGGITQSPKYLFRKEGQNVTLSCEQNLNHDAMYWYRQDPGQGLRLIYYSQIVNDFQKGDIAEGYSVSREKKESFPLTVTSAQKNPTAFYLCASLQGPNTEAFFGQGTRLTVV.